This is a list of T cell receptor beta chains from one sample in a study of blood T cell repertoires in COVID-19. This table comes from immunoSEQ multiplex PCR, and its TCRdb copy is limited to in-frame clones, with some not included. The data show about 210,000 clones, over 75% seen once. Sequencing used peripheral blood. All receptors derive from a middle-aged woman with acute or convalescent COVID-19. Both conserved end residues are part of each CDR3. A D gene is named only where the DNA matches it firmly.

V	J	D	DNA	CDR3
TRBV20-1	TRBJ1-5	.	TGCAGTGCTAGTGAAGGAGGTAGCAATCAGCCCCAGCATTTT	CSASEGGSNQPQHF
TRBV2	TRBJ1-5	.	TGTGCCAGCAGTGGAACAGGTGGCAATCAGCCCCAGCATTTT	CASSGTGGNQPQHF
TRBV18	TRBJ1-2	TRBD1	TGTGCCAGCTCACCCGATTATGTAGGGGACAGGTCCGCTTATGGCTACACCTTC	CASSPDYVGDRSAYGYTF
TRBV2	TRBJ1-5	.	TGTGCCAGCAGTGAAGCGCATGCCGGGAACAATCAGCCCCAGCATTTT	CASSEAHAGNNQPQHF
TRBV19	TRBJ2-3	.	TGTGCCAGTAGTAAAGGACAGTTTTCTACAGATACGCAGTATTTT	CASSKGQFSTDTQYF
TRBV9	TRBJ2-5	.	TGTGCCAGCAGCCCAGGGCGGGGACTTAGAGAGACCCAGTACTTC	CASSPGRGLRETQYF
TRBV29-1	TRBJ2-3	TRBD2	TGCAGCGTCCGGGGGGTGCGAGACAGTAGCACAGATACGCAGTATTTT	CSVRGVRDSSTDTQYF
TRBV2	TRBJ1-6	TRBD1	TGTGCCAGCCGTACGCTGGGCACAGGGGGGTATAATTCACCCCTCCACTTT	CASRTLGTGGYNSPLHF
TRBV4-1	TRBJ2-3	TRBD2	TGCGCCAGCAGCCACCCGGGGGGTACAGATACGCAGTATTTT	CASSHPGGTDTQYF
TRBV7-8	TRBJ1-1	.	TGTGCCAGCAGCTCGCCCCGAGGGGGGGGGACTGAAGCTTTCTTT	CASSSPRGGGTEAFF
TRBV5-6	TRBJ1-5	TRBD1	TGTGCCAGCAGCTTGGAAGGGACAGGGGTTACGAGTGGCAATCAGCCCCAGCATTTT	CASSLEGTGVTSGNQPQHF
TRBV5-5	TRBJ2-3	TRBD1	TGTGCCAGCAGCTTGGAGTTTACGGGACAGGACACAGATACGCAGTATTTT	CASSLEFTGQDTDTQYF
TRBV19	TRBJ1-6	.	TGTGCCAGTAGTCCGTTACAGGGTTCACCCCTCCACTTT	CASSPLQGSPLHF
TRBV3-1/TRBV3-2	TRBJ2-5	TRBD2	TGTGCCAGCAGCCAAGGGACTAGCGGGGGGGAAGAGACCCAGTACTTC	CASSQGTSGGEETQYF
TRBV4-1	TRBJ1-5	.	TGCGCCAGCAGCCTTGTCTTGGGGGGTATCCAGCCCCAGCATTTT	CASSLVLGGIQPQHF
TRBV2	TRBJ1-6	.	TGTGCCAGCAGTGACTTGGAGAGACCCCTCCACTTT	CASSDLERPLHF
TRBV10-3	TRBJ2-5	TRBD1	TGTGCCATCAGTGATCCGGACAGGGACGTGTGGGAGACCCAGTACTTC	CAISDPDRDVWETQYF
TRBV5-1	TRBJ2-3	TRBD1	TGCGCCAGCAGCAGGTGGACAGGCGTGGATACGCAGTATTTT	CASSRWTGVDTQYF
TRBV28	TRBJ1-1	.	TGTGCCAGCAGTCCTCTAAGCGCTGAAGCTTTCTTT	CASSPLSAEAFF
TRBV10-3	TRBJ1-2	.	TGTGCCATCGGTCAGGCTAACTATGGCTACACCTTC	CAIGQANYGYTF
TRBV7-9	TRBJ2-1	TRBD1	TGTGCCAGCAGCTTACGACAGGGGCCCTACAATGAGCAGTTCTTC	CASSLRQGPYNEQFF